The 10 T cell receptor beta chains presented below share a single source sample, sequenced in a study of CD8 T cells in ankylosing spondylitis. MiXCR, run by TCRdb on the 5' RACE reads, gives a single entry per CDR3 protein. The table has 150,000 to 200,000 distinct CDR3 sequences, over 10% seen once. The sample comprised blood, either unsorted or a sorted T cell fraction (not recorded which). The receptor source for this set is a female donor with ankylosing spondylitis or in good health (not recorded which).

This clonotype was seen repeatedly, ten times or more. CDR3 in amino acids: CSVASRGLNEQFF. The CDR3, as DNA: TGCAGCGTTGCTTCTCGGGGGCTAAATGAGCAGTTCTTC. The chain recombines TRBV29-1 with TRBJ2-1; either TRBD1 or TRBD2 may supply D (6 bases each). Deletions cut 4 bases from V and 7 bases from J, with 14 bases between. The germline gives CDR1 SQVTM, CDR2 ANQGSEA. The CDR3 length is 13 residues.

This clonotype occurred many times. V usage is TRBV20-1 and J usage is TRBJ2-7; 8 bases fit TRBD1. The germline V gene has CDR1 DFQATT and CDR2 SNEGSKA (reference sequence). V lost 6 bases to trimming and J lost 2 bases; unmatched junction nucleotides: 6. The CDR3 has 13 amino acids. The CDR3 reads CSAPQQGAYEQYF. Written as DNA, the CDR3 is TGCAGTGCACCTCAACAGGGGGCCTACGAGCAGTACTTC.

In its sample, this clonotype was seen a few times. The chain recombines TRBV7-2 with TRBJ2-1; D call uncertain. V was trimmed by 5 bases and J by 6 bases, leaving 17 bases between them. The CDR3 totals 15 residues. CDR1 and CDR2 (germline): SGHTA, FQGNSA. The CDR3 DNA sequence: TGTGCCAGCAGCCCTCCGGGCCCGAAACCCAATGAGCAGTTCTTC. It specifies CASSPPGPKPNEQFF.

Ten or more counts support this clonotype. The chain uses TRBV20-1 and TRBJ2-7; 9 bases align to TRBD1. Germline CDR1 and CDR2: DFQATT and SNEGSKA (reference sequence). The CDR3 is made up of 16 amino acids. The junction had 17 bases not matched to a gene; V was cut back by 7 bases and J by 4 bases. The CDR3 nucleotides are TGCAGTGTCAGACTACCGGGACAGGGTGGGGCATACGAGCAGTACTTC. It translates to CSVRLPGQGGAYEQYF.

This clonotype was observed a few times. This chain joins TRBV29-1 and TRBJ2-5; no clear D gene. The CDR3 spans 14 residues. The ends were cut back, 4 bases at V and 2 bases at J, with 14 bases in the middle. CDR1 and CDR2 from the germline V gene are SQVTM and ANQGSEA. This CDR3 is CSVVTLSAQETQYF. CDR3 sequence (DNA): TGCAGCGTTGTTACTTTGTCGGCTCAAGAGACCCAGTACTTC.

This clonotype was seen ten or more times. The genes are TRBV20-1 and TRBJ2-1, with TRBD1 as a possible D gene (5 bases). There are 13 residues in the CDR3. Trimming removed 0 bases at V and 9 bases at J, with 12 bases between. Germline lookup yields CDR1 DFQATT and CDR2 SNEGSKA (reference sequence). CDR3 in amino acids: CSARDGRQGEQFF. CDR3 DNA sequence: TGCAGTGCTAGAGATGGAAGGCAGGGTGAGCAGTTCTTC.

This clonotype came up many times. The chain joins TRBV6-1 to TRBJ2-7; TRBD1 matches at 10 bases. Germline V gene data show CDR1 as MNHNS and CDR2 as SASEGT. The J segment lost 4 bases and the V segment lost 5 bases, leaving 5 bases of the junction unmatched. The CDR3 has 14 amino acids. In DNA, the CDR3 is TGTGCCAGCAGTCGAGAGGGACAGGGGTACGAGCAGTACTTC. It yields the protein CASSREGQGYEQYF.

The sample holds many counts of this clonotype. The rearrangement joins TRBV5-5 to TRBJ1-1; D is ambiguous. Germline V gene sequence: CDR1 SGHKS, CDR2 YYEKEE (reference sequence). This CDR3 spans 15 amino acids. Trimming took 4 bases from V and 1 from J, leaving 14 bases between them. The CDR3 is CASSLHGSGNTEAFF. The CDR3 DNA follows: TGTGCCAGCAGCCTACATGGATCTGGGAACACTGAAGCTTTCTTT.

This clonotype was observed a handful of times. This chain uses TRBV18 with TRBJ2-2; TRBD1 aligns across 7 bases. The CDR3 is made up of 15 amino acids. CDR1 is KGHSH and CDR2 is LQKENI in the germline V gene. J gave up 3 bases and V 3 bases, and 4 bases lay outside the gene matches. The CDR3 loop reads CASSPQQGDTGELFF. The CDR3 nucleotides read TGTGCCAGCTCACCGCAGCAGGGGGACACCGGGGAGCTGTTTTTT.

This clonotype was seen a few times. V is TRBV11-3 and J is TRBJ1-1, with a tentative D call TRBD1 (5 bases). This CDR3 spans 13 amino acids. CDR1 is SGHNT and CDR2 is YENEEA in the germline V gene. V gave up 8 bases and J gave up 6 bases, with 16 bases separating them. The CDR3 nucleotides read TGTGCCAGCCTCTTCGCCGGGGGGGCTGAAGCTTTCTTT. Its protein product is CASLFAGGAEAFF.